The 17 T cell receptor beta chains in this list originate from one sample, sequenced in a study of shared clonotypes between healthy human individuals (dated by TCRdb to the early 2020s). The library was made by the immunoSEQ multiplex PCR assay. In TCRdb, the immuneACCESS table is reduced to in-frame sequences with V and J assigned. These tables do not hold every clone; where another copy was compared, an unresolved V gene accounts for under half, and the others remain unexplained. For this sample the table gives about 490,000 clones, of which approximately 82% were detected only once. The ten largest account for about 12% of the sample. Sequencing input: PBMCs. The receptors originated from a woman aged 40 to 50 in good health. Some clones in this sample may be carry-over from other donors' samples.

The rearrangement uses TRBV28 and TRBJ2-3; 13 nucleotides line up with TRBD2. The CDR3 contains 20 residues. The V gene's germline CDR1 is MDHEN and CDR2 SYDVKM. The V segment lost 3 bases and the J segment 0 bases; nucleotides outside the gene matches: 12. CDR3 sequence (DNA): TGTGCCAGCAGTTTTCACCCTAGGACTAGCGGGGGCACAAGCACAGATACGCAGTATTTT. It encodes CASSFHPRTSGGTSTDTQYF.

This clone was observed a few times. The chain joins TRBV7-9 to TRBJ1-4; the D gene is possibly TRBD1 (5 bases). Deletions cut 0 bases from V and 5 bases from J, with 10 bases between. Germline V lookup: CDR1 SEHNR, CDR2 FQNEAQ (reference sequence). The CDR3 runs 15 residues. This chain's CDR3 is CASSLAGAKNEKLFF. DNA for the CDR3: TGTGCCAGCAGCTTAGCAGGGGCCAAAAATGAAAAACTGTTTTTT.

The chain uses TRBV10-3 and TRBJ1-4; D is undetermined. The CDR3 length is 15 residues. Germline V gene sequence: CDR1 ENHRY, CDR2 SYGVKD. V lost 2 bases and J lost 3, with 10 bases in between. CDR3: CAISEGTRSNEKLFF. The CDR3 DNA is TGTGCCATCAGTGAGGGAACAAGATCTAATGAAAAACTGTTTTTT.

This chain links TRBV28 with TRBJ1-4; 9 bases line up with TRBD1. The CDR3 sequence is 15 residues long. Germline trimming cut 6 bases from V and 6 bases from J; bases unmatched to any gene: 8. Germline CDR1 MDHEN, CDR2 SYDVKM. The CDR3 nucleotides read TGTGCCAGCAGCTCCGCCGGGACAGGGTATGAAAAACTGTTTTTT. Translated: CASSSAGTGYEKLFF.

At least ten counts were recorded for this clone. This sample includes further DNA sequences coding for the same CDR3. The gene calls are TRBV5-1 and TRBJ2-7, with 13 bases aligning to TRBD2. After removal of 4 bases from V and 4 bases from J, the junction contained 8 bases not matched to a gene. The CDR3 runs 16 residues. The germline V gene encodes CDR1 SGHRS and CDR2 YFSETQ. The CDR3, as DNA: TGCGCCAGCAGCCCAGGACTAGCGGGAGTAGCATACGAGCAGTACTTC. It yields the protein CASSPGLAGVAYEQYF.

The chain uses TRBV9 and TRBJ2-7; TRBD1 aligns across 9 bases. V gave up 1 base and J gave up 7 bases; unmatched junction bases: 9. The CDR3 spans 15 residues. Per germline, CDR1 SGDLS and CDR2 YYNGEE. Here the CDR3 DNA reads TGTGCCAGCAGCGTAACAGGGGGCGGTTCGAGTGAGCAGTACTTC. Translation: CASSVTGGGSSEQYF.

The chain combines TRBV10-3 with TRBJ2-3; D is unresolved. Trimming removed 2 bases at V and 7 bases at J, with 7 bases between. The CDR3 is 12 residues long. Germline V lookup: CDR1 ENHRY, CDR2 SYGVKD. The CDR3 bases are TGTGCCATCAGTGAGGGGGAAAATACGCAGTATTTT. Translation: CAISEGENTQYF.

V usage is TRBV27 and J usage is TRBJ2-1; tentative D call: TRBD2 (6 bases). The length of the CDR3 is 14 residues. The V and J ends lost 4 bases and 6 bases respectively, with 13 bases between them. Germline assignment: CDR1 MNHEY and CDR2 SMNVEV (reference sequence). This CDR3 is CASSSPGLINEQFF. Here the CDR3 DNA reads TGTGCCAGCAGTTCGCCGGGACTGATCAATGAGCAGTTCTTC.

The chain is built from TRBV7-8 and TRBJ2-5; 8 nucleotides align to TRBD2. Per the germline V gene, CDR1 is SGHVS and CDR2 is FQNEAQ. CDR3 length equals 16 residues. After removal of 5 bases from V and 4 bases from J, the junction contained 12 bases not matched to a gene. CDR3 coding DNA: TGTGCCAGCAGCCCGCGACTAGCGTGGGGGTTAGAGACCCAGTACTTC. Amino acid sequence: CASSPRLAWGLETQYF.

The CDR3 reads CASSLAGETQYF. Here the CDR3 DNA reads TGTGCCAGCAGCTTAGCGGGGGAGACCCAGTACTTC. This chain uses TRBV7-8 with TRBJ2-5; D not certain. This CDR3 is built from 12 residues. CDR1 and CDR2 from the germline V gene are SGHVS and FQNEAQ. V gave up 0 bases and J gave up 5 bases, with 4 bases separating them.

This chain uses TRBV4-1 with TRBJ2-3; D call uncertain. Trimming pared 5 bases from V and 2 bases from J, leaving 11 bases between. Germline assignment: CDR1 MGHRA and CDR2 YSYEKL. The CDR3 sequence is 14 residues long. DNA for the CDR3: TGCGCCAGCAGCTCAGTGGGATACACAGATACGCAGTATTTT. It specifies CASSSVGYTDTQYF.

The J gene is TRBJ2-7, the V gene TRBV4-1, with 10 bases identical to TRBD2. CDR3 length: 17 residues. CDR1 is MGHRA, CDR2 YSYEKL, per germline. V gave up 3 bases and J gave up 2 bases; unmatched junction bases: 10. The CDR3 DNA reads TGCGCCAGCAGCCACTTGAAAGCGGGAGGGGACACCTACGAGCAGTACTTC. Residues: CASSHLKAGGDTYEQYF.

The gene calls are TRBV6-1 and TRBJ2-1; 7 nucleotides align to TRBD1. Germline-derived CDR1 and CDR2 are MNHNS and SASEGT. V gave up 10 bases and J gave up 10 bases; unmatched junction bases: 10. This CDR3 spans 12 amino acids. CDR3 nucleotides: TGTGCCACCTCCGGGACAGTTGTGGAGCAGTTCTTC. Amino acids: CATSGTVVEQFF.

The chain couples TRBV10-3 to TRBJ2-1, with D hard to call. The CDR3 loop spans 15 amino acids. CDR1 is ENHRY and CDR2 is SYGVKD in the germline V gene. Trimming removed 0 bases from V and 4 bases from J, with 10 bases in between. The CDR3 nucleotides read TGTGCCATCAGTGAGTCTAAACTAACATACAATGAGCAGTTCTTC. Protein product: CAISESKLTYNEQFF.

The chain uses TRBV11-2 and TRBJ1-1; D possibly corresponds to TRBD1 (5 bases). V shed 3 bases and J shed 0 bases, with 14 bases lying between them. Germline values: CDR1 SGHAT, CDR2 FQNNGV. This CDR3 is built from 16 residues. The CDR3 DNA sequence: TGTGCCAGCAGCTTCCCCCCAGGGACCATGAACACTGAAGCTTTCTTT. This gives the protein CASSFPPGTMNTEAFF.

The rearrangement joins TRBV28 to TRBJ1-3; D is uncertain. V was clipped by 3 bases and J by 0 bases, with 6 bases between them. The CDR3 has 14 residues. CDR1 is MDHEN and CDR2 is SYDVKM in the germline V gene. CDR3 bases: TGTGCCAGCAGTTTGAGGAGCTCTGGAAACACCATATATTTT. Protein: CASSLRSSGNTIYF.

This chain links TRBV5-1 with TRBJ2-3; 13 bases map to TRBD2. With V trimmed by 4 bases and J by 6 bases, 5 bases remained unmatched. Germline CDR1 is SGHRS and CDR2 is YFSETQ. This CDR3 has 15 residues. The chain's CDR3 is CASSETSGRIDTQYF. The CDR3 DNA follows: TGCGCCAGCAGCGAGACTAGCGGGAGGATCGATACGCAGTATTTT.